This is a list of T cell receptor beta chains from one sample in a study of blood T cell repertoires in COVID-19. The method was immunoSEQ multiplex PCR; TCRdb's version includes in-frame clones alone and lacks a portion of them. Among tens of thousands of clones listed, around 86% were seen once. The source material was peripheral blood. Receptors originate from a woman at least 80 years old with active or convalescent COVID-19. Each CDR3 is given with its conserved first and last residue. A D gene is named only where the DNA matches it firmly. A clone size is listed for some rows: how often the clone was seen (once, few, many), or a class if it is expanded.

TRBV4-3	TRBJ2-7	TRBD1	.	TGCGCCAGCAGCCAAATGGGGACAGGGGCCTACGAGCAGTACTTC	CASSQMGTGAYEQYF
TRBV4-1	TRBJ2-3	TRBD2	.	TGCGCCAGCAGCCAATCCGGGGACTATGCGGATACGCAGTATTTT	CASSQSGDYADTQYF
TRBV6-2/TRBV6-3	TRBJ2-5	TRBD2	.	TGTGCCAGCAGTTCCATAGGACTAGCGGAAGAGACCCAGTACTTC	CASSSIGLAEETQYF
TRBV19	TRBJ1-2	.	.	TGTGCCAGTAGTACTACAGGGATCTATGGCTACACCTTC	CASSTTGIYGYTF
TRBV5-1	TRBJ1-2	.	.	TGCGCCAGCAGCTATGACACCGCCATAGGAGGCTACACCTTC	CASSYDTAIGGYTF
TRBV28	TRBJ2-3	TRBD2	.	TGTGCCAGCAGTTGGACTAGCGGGAGTATTAGCACAGATACGCAGTATTTT	CASSWTSGSISTDTQYF
TRBV4-1	TRBJ2-7	TRBD2	.	TGCGCCAGCAGCCAAGACTTGGGAGCGGGGGGAGCTTACGAGCAGTACTTC	CASSQDLGAGGAYEQYF
TRBV18	TRBJ1-5	TRBD1	.	TGTGCCAGCTCACCTACGACAGGGGTTGGTCAGCCCCAGCATTTT	CASSPTTGVGQPQHF
TRBV19	TRBJ2-2	.	.	TGTGCCAGTAGTATGCTGGGGGGATTGAACACCGGGGAGCTGTTTTTT	CASSMLGGLNTGELFF
TRBV7-3	TRBJ2-1	TRBD2	.	TGTGCCAGCAGCTTACCCGAAGGGACTAGCGGGAGTCGCGAGCAGTTCTTC	CASSLPEGTSGSREQFF
TRBV7-3	TRBJ2-7	.	few	TGTGCCAGCAGCTTACACGGGGGACAGATGAGCTACGAGCAGTACTTC	CASSLHGGQMSYEQYF
TRBV24-1	TRBJ1-1	TRBD1	.	TGTGCCACCAGTGGAGGAGCCGGGACAGCGAACACTGAAGCTTTCTTT	CATSGGAGTANTEAFF
TRBV12-3/TRBV12-4	TRBJ1-2	.	.	TGTGCCAGCAGTTTACAAGGGGGTTATGGCTACACCTTC	CASSLQGGYGYTF
TRBV5-1	TRBJ2-3	TRBD2	.	TGCGCCAGCAGCCAAACACTAGCGGGAGGTCCCGATACGCAGTATTTT	CASSQTLAGGPDTQYF
TRBV5-1	TRBJ2-1	.	.	TGCGCCAGCAGCTTGGACGGGAGCTCCTACAATGAGCAGTTCTTC	CASSLDGSSYNEQFF
TRBV19	TRBJ2-2	TRBD1	few	TGTGCCAGCCTTCGACAGGGTAACACCGGGGAGCTGTTTTTT	CASLRQGNTGELFF
TRBV6-5	TRBJ2-7	.	.	TGTGCCAGCAGTTATCGGCAGGGCCCATCCTACGAGCAGTACTTC	CASSYRQGPSYEQYF
TRBV11-2	TRBJ2-3	.	.	TGTGCCAGCAGCTTAGGCGCGGACATAGGGACAGATACGCAGTATTTT	CASSLGADIGTDTQYF
TRBV2	TRBJ1-2	TRBD1	.	TGTGCCAGCAAACCGGGACAGTACTATGGCTACACCTTC	CASKPGQYYGYTF
TRBV18	TRBJ2-5	.	.	TGTGCCAGCTCACCACCCGAAGAGAGCAAGACCCAGTACTTC	CASSPPEESKTQYF
TRBV5-1	TRBJ2-3	TRBD1	.	TGCGCCAGCAGCTTATTACCCGGGACAGGGGGCACAGATACGCAGTATTTT	CASSLLPGTGGTDTQYF
TRBV5-6	TRBJ2-5	.	.	TGTGCCAGCAGCTTGAGGGGAAACCCAGGGACCCAGTACTTC	CASSLRGNPGTQYF